This T cell receptor (beta chain) originates from a study of T cell responses to AZD1222 COVID-19 vaccine. General study findings and limits: Repertoires were collected only later (after the peak T cell response had occurred). CD4 TCRs covered the whole spike, strongest at regions 160-218 and 743-854.

Assay used: immunoSEQ multiplex PCR; TCRdb lists only in-frame clones, some missing. Among around 120,000 clones, 92% were seen once, and the ten largest hold about 1.2%. Concerning this clone: The target antigen is unknown.

CDR1 is LNHDA, CDR2 SQIVND, per germline (reference sequence). V was cut by 5 bases and J by 1 base, with 15 bases left in between. The CDR3 contains 16 residues. The sequence came from an adult in good health. The chain employs TRBV19 and TRBJ1-5; D might be TRBD1 (6 bases). The sample was peripheral blood, taken on day 0 of AZD1222 vaccination. DNA for the CDR3: TGTGCCAGTAGTGCTTTGCCCAGGGGAAGCAATCAGCCCCAGCATTTT. It is translated as CASSALPRGSNQPQHF. Using reference TRBV19 and TRBJ1-5 for the parts outside the CDR3, the full variable domain is DGGITQSPKYLFRKEGQNVTLSCEQNLNHDAMYWYRQDPGQGLRLIYYSQIVNDFQKGDIAEGYSVSREKKESFPLTVTSAQKNPTAFYLCASSALPRGSNQPQHFGDGTRLSIL.